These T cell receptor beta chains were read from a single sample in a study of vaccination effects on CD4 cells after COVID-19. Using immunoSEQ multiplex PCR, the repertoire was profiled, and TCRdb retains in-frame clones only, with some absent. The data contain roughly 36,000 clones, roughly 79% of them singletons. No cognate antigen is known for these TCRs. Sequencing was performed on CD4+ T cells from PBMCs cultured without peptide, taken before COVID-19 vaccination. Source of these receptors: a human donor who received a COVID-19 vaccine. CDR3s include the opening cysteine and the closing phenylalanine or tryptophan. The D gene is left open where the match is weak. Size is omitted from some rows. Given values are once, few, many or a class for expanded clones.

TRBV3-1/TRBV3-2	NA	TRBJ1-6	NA	CASSQIYGDSPLHF	TGTGCCAGCAGCCAAATATACGGGGATTCACCCCTCCACTTT
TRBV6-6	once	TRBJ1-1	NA	CASSYPEENTEAFF	TGTGCCAGCAGTTACCCCGAAGAAAACACTGAAGCTTTCTTT
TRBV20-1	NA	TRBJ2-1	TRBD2	CSASETSGRAGSYNEQFF	TGCAGTGCTAGTGAGACTAGCGGGAGGGCCGGGTCCTACAATGAGCAGTTCTTC
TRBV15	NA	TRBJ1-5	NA	CATSRGPTSNQPQHF	TGTGCCACCAGCAGAGGACCCACTAGCAATCAGCCCCAGCATTTT
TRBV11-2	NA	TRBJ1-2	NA	CASSLTAAGYTF	TGTGCCAGCAGCTTAACTGCAGCGGGCTACACCTTC
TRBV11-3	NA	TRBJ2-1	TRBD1	CASSFRGQAYNEQFF	TGTGCCAGCAGCTTTAGGGGACAGGCCTACAATGAGCAGTTCTTC
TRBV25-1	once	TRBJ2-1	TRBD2	CASSEFVSGRSWQFF	TGTGCCAGCAGTGAATTCGTTAGCGGGAGATCTTGGCAGTTCTTC
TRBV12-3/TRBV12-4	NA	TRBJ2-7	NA	CASSFPTGEQYF	TGTGCCAGCAGTTTCCCGACAGGCGAGCAGTACTTC
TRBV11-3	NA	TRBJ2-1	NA	CASSSRGRRNEQFF	TGTGCCAGCAGCTCCCGGGGCAGACGCAATGAGCAGTTCTTC
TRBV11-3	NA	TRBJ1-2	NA	CASIGGLKYTF	TGTGCCAGCATTGGGGGGCTAAAGTACACCTTC
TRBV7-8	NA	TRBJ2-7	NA	CASTSLAGGDEQYF	TGTGCCAGCACCTCGCTCGCCGGGGGTGACGAGCAGTACTTC
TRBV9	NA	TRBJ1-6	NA	CASSVGGDYNSPLHF	TGTGCCAGCAGCGTAGGAGGGGACTATAATTCACCCCTCCACTTT
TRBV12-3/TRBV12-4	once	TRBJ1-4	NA	CASSSTSNEKLFF	TGTGCCAGCAGTTCAACAAGTAATGAAAAACTGTTTTTT
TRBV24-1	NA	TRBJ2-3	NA	CATSDPSPRVGTDTQYF	TGTGCCACCAGTGACCCATCCCCCCGGGTTGGCACAGATACGCAGTATTTT
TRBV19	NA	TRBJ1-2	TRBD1	CASSRTGGAGGGYTF	TGTGCCAGTAGCAGGACAGGGGGCGCAGGTGGCGGCTACACCTTC
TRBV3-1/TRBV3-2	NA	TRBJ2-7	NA	CASSQDREQYF	TGTGCCAGCAGCCAAGACCGCGAGCAGTACTTC
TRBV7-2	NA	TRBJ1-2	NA	CASTLGIGYGYTF	TGTGCCAGCACCCTGGGGATTGGGTATGGCTACACCTTC
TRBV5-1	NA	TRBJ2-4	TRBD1	CASSLAQGADIQYF	TGCGCCAGCAGCTTGGCACAGGGGGCCGACATTCAGTACTTC
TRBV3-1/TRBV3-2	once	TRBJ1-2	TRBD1	CASSPDRVNYGYTF	TGTGCCAGCAGCCCCGACAGGGTTAACTATGGCTACACCTTC
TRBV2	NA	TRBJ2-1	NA	CASSLSGSSYNEQFF	TGTGCCAGCAGTCTTAGTGGGAGCTCCTACAATGAGCAGTTCTTC
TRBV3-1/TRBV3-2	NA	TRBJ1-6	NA	CASSQDGGSPLHF	TGTGCCAGCAGCCAAGATGGGGGCTCACCCCTCCACTTT
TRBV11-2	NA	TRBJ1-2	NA	CASSFEVTF	TGTGCCAGCAGCTTCGAAGTTACCTTC
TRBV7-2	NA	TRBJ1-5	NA	CASSLGLNQPQHF	TGTGCCAGCAGCTTGGGCCTTAATCAGCCCCAGCATTTT
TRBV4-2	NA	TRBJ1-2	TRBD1	CATSDRGNGYTF	TGTGCCACCTCGGACAGGGGAAATGGCTACACCTTC
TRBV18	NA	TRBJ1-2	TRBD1	CASSPRQGEVGGRGYTF	TGTGCCAGCTCACCAAGACAGGGGGAGGTCGGTGGTCGTGGCTACACCTTC
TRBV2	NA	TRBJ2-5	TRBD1	CASATGTGAQYQETQYF	TGTGCCAGCGCCACCGGCACAGGGGCCCAGTACCAAGAGACCCAGTACTTC
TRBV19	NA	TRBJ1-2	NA	CASSIVFRGAVYGYTF	TGTGCCAGTAGTATAGTATTTCGTGGGGCAGTCTATGGCTACACCTTC